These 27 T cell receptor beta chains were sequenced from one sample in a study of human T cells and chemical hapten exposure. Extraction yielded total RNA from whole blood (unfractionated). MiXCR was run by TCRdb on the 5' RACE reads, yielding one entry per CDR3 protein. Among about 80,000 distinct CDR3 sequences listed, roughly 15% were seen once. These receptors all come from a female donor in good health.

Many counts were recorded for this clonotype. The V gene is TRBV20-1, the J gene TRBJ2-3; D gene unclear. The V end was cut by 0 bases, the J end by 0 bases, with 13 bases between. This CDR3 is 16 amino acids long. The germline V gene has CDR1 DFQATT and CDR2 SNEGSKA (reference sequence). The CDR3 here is CSARDISTTSTDTQYF. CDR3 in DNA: TGCAGTGCTAGAGATATTTCGACAACCAGCACAGATACGCAGTATTTT.

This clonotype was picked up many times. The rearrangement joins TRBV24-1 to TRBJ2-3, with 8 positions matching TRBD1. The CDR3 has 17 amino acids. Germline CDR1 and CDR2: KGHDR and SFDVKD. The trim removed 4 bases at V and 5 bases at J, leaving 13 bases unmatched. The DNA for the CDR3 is TGTGCCACCAGTGACCCTGGTGGTGCAGGGGGCGTAGATACGCAGTATTTT. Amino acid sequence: CATSDPGGAGGVDTQYF.

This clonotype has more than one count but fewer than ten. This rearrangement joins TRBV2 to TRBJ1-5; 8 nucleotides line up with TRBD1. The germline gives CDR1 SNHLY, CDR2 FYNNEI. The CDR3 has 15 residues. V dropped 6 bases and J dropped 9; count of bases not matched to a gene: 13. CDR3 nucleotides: TGTGCCAGCAGACAGGGGGGTTCCCCAGGTTCGCCCCAGCATTTT. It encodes CASRQGGSPGSPQHF.

DNA for the CDR3: TGTGCCAGCACCGATAGTAACTATGGCTACACCTTC. Protein: CASTDSNYGYTF. The chain combines TRBV2 with TRBJ1-2; D call uncertain. V lost 7 bases and J 1 base, leaving 7 bases between the germline ends. The germline V gene encodes CDR1 SNHLY and CDR2 FYNNEI. The CDR3 is made up of 12 amino acids.

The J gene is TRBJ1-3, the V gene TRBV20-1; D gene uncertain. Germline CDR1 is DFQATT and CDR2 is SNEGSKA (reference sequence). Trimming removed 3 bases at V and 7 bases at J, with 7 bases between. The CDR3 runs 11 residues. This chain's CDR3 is CSASHQNTIYF. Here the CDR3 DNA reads TGCAGTGCTAGTCATCAGAACACCATATATTTT.

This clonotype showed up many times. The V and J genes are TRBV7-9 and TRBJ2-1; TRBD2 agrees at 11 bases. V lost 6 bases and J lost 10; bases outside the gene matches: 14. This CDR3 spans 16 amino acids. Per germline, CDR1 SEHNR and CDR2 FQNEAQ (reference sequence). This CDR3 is CASSRSGTSGGLEQFF. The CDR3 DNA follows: TGTGCCAGCAGTCGCAGTGGTACTAGCGGGGGCCTGGAGCAGTTCTTC.

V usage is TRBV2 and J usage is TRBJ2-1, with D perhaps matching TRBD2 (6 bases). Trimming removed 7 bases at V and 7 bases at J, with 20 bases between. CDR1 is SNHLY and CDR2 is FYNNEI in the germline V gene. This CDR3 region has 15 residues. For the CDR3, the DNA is TGTGCCAGCAAGAGGGAGGACTCCCAACGGAATGAGCAGTTCTTC. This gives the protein CASKREDSQRNEQFF.

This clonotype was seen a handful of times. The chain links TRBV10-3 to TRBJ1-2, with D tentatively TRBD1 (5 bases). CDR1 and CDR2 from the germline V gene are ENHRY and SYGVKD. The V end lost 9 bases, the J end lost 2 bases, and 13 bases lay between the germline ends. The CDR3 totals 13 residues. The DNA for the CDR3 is TGTGCCATGGGGACGGCGGCGAACTATGGCTACACCTTC. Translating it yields CAMGTAANYGYTF.

The CDR3 coding sequence is TGTGCCAGCAGCTTAGGTTCAGTCCAAGAGACCCAGTACTTC. Amino acids: CASSLGSVQETQYF. The V gene is TRBV7-6, the J gene TRBJ2-5, with D hard to call. Germline V lookup: CDR1 SGHVS, CDR2 FNYEAQ. The CDR3 spans 14 residues. V was clipped by 1 base and J by 1 base, with 7 bases between them.

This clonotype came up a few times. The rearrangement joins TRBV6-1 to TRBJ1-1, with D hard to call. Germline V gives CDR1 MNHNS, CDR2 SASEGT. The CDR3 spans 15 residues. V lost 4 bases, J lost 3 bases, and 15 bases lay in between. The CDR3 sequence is CASSVSGLGYTEAFF. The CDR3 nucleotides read TGTGCCAGCAGTGTATCCGGCTTAGGGTACACTGAAGCTTTCTTT.

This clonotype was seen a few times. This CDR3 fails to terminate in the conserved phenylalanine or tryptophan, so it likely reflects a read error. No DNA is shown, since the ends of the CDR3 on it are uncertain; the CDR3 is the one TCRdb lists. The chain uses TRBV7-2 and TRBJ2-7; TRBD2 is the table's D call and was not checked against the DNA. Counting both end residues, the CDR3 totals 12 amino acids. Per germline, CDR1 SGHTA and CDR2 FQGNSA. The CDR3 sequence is CASSLGPGTREL.

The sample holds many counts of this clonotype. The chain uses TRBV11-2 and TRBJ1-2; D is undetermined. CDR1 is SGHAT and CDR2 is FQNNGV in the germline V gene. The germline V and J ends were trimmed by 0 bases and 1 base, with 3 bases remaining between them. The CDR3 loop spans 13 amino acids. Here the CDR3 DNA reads TGTGCCAGCAGCTTAGACCTTAACTATGGCTACACCTTC. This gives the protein CASSLDLNYGYTF.

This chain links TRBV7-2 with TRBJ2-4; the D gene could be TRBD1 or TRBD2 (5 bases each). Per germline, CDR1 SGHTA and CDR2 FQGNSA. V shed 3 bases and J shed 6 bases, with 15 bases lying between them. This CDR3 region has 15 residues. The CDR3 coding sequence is TGTGCCAGCAGCTTGGGGGTCGAGTTTTTAAACATTCAGTACTTC. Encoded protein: CASSLGVEFLNIQYF.

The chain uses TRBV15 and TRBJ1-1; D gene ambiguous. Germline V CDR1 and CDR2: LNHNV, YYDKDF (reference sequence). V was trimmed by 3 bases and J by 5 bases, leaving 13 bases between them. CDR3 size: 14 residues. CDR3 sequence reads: CATSSRRMGTEAFF. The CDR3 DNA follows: TGTGCCACCAGCAGTCGGCGTATGGGAACTGAAGCTTTCTTT.

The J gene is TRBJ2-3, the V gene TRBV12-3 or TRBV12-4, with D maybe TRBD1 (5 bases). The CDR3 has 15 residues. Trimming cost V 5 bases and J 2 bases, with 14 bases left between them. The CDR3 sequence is CASSATVPHTDTQYF. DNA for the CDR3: TGTGCCAGCAGTGCGACAGTGCCTCACACAGATACGCAGTATTTT.

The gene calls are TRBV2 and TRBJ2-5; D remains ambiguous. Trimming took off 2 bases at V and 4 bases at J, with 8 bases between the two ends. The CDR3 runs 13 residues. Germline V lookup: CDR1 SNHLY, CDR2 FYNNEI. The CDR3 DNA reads TGTGCCAGCAGTGAACTTTCCCCAGAGACCCAGTACTTC. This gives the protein CASSELSPETQYF.

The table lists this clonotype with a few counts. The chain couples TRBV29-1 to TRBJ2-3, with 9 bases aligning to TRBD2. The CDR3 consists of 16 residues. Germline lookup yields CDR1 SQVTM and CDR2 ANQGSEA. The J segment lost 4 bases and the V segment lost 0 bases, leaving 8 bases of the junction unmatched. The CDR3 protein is CSVEDRASGMADTQYF. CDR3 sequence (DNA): TGCAGCGTTGAAGATAGGGCTAGCGGGATGGCAGATACGCAGTATTTT.

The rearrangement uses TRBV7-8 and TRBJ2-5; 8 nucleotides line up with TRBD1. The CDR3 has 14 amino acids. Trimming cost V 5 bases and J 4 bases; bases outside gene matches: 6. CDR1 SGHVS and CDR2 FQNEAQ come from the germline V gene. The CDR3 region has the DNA TGTGCCAGCAGCCCGCGGACAGGGCTAGAGACCCAGTACTTC. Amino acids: CASSPRTGLETQYF.

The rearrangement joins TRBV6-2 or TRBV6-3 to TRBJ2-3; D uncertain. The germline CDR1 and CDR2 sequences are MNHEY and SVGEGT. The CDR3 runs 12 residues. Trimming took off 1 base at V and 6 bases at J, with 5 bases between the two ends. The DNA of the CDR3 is TGTGCCAGCAGTTACTATATTGATACGCAGTATTTT. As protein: CASSYYIDTQYF.

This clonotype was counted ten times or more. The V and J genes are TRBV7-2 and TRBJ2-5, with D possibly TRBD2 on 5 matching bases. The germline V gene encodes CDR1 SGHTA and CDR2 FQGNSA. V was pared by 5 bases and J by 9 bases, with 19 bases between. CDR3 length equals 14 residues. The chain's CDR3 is CASSHSGDPGPQYF. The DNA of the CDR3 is TGTGCCAGCAGCCACAGCGGAGACCCGGGTCCCCAGTACTTC.

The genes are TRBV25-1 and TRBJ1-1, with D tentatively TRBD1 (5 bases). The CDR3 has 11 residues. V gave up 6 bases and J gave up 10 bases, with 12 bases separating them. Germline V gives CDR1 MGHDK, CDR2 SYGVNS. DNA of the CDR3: TGTGCCAGCAGCCCCGGGGGAGGAGCTTTCTTT. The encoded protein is CASSPGGGAFF. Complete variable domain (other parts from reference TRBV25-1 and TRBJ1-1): EADIYQTPRYLVIGTGKKITLECSQTMGHDKMYWYQQDPGMELHLIHYSYGVNSTEKGDLSSESTVSRIRTEHFPLTLESARPSHTSQYLCASSPGGGAFFGQGTRLTVV.

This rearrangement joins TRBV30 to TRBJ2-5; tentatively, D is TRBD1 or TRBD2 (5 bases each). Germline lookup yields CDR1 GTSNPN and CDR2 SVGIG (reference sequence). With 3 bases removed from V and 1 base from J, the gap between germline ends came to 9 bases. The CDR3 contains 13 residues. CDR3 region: CAWRAGGQETQYF. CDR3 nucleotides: TGTGCCTGGAGAGCTGGGGGCCAAGAGACCCAGTACTTC.

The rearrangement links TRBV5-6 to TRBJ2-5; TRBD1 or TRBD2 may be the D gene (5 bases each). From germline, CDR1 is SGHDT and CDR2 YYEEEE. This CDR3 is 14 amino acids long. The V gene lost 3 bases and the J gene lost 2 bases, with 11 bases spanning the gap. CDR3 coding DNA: TGTGCCAGCAGCTGGCCGGGACGGCAAGAGACCCAGTACTTC. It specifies CASSWPGRQETQYF.

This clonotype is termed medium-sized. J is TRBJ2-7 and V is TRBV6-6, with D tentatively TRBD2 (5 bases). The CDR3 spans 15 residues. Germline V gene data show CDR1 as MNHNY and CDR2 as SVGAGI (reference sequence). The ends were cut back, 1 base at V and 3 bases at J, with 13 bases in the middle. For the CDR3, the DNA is TGTGCCAGCAGTTACTTACTAGAGAACAGCTACGAGCAGTACTTC. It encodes CASSYLLENSYEQYF.

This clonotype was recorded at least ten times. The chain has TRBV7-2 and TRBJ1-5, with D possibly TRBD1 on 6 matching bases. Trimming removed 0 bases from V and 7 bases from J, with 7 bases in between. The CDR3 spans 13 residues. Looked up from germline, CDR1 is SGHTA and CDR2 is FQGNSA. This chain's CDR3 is CASSLAQGQPQHF. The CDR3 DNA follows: TGTGCCAGCAGCTTAGCGCAGGGGCAGCCCCAGCATTTT.

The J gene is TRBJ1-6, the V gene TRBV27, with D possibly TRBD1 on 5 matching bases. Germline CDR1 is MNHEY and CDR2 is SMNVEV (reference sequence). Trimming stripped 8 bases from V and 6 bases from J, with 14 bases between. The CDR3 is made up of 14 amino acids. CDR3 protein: CASRRVRANSPLHF. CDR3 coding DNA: TGTGCCAGCCGGAGGGTCAGGGCTAATTCACCCCTCCACTTT.

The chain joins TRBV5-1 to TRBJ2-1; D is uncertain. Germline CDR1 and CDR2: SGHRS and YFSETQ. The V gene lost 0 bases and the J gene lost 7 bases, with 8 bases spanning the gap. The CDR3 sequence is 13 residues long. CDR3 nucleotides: TGCGCCAGCAGCTTGGAGCTTAAAAATGAGCAGTTCTTC. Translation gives CASSLELKNEQFF.